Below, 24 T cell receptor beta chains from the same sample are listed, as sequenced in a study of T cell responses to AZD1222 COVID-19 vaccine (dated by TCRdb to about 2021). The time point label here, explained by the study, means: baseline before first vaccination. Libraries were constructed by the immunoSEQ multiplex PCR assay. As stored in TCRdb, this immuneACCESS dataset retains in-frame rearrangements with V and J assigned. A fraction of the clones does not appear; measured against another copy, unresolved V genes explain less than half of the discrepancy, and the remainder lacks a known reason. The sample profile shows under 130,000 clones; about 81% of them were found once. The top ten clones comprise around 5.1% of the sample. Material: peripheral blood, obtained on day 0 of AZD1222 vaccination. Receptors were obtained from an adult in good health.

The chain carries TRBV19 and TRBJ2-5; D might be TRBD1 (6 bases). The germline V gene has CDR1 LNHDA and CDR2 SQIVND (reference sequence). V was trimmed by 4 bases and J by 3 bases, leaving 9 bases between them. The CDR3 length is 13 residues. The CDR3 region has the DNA TGTGCCAGTAGTAAAAACAGGGAAGAGACCCAGTACTTC. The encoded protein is CASSKNREETQYF.

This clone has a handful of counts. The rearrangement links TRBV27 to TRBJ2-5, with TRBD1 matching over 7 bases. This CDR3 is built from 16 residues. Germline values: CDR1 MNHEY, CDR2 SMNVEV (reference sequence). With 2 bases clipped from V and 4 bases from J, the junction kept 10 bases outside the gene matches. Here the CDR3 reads CASSLKTGLSRETQYF. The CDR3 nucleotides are TGTGCCAGCAGTTTAAAGACAGGGTTGAGCCGAGAGACCCAGTACTTC.

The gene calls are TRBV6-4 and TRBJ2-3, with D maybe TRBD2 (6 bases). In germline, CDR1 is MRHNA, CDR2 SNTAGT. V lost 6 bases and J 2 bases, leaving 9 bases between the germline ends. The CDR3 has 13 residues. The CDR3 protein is CASSAGYTDTQYF. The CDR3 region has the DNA TGTGCCAGCAGCGCGGGGTACACAGATACGCAGTATTTT.

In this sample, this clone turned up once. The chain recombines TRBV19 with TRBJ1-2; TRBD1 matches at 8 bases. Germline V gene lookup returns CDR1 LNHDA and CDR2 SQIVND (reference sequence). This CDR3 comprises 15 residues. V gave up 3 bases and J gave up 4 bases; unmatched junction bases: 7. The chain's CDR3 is CASSIQAGTGYGYTF. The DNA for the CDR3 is TGTGCCAGTAGTATTCAGGCCGGGACAGGCTATGGCTACACCTTC.

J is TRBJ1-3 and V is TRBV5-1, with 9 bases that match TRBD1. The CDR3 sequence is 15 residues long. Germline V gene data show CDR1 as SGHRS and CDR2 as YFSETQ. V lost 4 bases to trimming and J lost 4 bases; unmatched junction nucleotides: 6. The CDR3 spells CASSIQGAEGNTIYF. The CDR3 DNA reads TGCGCCAGCAGCATACAGGGGGCTGAGGGAAACACCATATATTTT.

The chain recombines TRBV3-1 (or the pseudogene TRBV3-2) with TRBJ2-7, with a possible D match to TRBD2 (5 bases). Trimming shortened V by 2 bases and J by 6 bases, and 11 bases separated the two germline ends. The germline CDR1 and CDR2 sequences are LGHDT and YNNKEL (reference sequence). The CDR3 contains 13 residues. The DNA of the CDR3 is TGTGCCAGCAGCCAAACGGGGAACTCCGAGCAGTACTTC. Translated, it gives CASSQTGNSEQYF.

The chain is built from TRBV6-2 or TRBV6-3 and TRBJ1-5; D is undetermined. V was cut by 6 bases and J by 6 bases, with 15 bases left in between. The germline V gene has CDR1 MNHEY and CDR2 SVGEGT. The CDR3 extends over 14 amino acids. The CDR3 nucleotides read TGTGCCAGCAGCCGAGAAGTAGAAGGTCAGCCCCAGCATTTT. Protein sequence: CASSREVEGQPQHF.

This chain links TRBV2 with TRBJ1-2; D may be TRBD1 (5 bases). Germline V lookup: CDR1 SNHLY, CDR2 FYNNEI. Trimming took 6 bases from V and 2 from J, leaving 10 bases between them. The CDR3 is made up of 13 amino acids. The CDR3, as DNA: TGTGCCAGCAGGGCGGGGGTCAACTATGGCTACACCTTC. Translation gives CASRAGVNYGYTF.

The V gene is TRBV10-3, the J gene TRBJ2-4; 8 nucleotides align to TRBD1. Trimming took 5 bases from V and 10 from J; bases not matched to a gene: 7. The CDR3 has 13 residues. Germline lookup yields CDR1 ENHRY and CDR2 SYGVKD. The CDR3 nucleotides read TGTGCCATCAGTTGGACAGGGAGACAAATTCAGTACTTC. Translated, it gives CAISWTGRQIQYF.

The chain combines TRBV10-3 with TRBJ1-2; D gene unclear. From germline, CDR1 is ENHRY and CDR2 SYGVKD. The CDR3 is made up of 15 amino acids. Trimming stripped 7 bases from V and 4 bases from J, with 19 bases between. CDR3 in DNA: TGTGCCATCAATACCGGGAGCAACGCTCCCTATGGCTACACCTTC. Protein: CAINTGSNAPYGYTF.

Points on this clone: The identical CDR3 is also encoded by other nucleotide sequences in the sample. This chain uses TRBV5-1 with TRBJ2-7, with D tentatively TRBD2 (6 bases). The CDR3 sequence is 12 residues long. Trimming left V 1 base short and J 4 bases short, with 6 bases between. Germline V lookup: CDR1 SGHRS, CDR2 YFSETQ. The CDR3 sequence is CASSLSGYEQYF. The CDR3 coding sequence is TGCGCCAGCAGCTTGAGCGGGTACGAGCAGTACTTC.

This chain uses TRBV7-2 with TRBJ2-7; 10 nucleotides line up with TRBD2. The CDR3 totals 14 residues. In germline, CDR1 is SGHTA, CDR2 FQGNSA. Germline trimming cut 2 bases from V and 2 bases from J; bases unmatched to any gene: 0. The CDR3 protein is CASSLTSGAYEQYF. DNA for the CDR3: TGTGCCAGCAGCTTAACTAGCGGGGCCTACGAGCAGTACTTC.

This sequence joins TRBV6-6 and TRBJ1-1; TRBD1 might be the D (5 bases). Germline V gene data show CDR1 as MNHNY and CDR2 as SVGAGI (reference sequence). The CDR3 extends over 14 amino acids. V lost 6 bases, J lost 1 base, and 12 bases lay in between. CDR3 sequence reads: CASSTGTSNTEAFF. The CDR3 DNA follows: TGTGCCAGCAGCACTGGGACCTCGAACACTGAAGCTTTCTTT.

The CDR3 region is CASSYMEVSGYTF. The CDR3 nucleotides are TGTGCCAGCAGTTACATGGAGGTATCAGGCTACACCTTC. This chain uses TRBV6-2 or TRBV6-3 with TRBJ1-2, with no clear D. The CDR3 spans 13 residues. Trimming cost V 2 bases and J 8 bases, with 12 bases left between them. CDR1 MNHEY and CDR2 SVGEGT come from the germline V gene.

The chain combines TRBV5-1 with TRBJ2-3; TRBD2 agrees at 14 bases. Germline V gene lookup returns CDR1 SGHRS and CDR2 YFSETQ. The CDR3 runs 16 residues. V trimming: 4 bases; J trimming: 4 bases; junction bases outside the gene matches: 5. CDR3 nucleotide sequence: TGCGCCAGCAGCCTCGGACTAGCGGGGGGAGCAGATACGCAGTATTTT. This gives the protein CASSLGLAGGADTQYF.

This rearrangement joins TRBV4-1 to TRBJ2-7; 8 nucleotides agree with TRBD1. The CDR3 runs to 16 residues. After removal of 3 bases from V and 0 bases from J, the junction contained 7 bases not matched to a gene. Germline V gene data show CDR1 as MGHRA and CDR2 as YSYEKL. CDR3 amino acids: CASSHGQGEGSYEQYF. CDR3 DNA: TGCGCCAGCAGCCATGGACAGGGAGAGGGCTCCTACGAGCAGTACTTC.

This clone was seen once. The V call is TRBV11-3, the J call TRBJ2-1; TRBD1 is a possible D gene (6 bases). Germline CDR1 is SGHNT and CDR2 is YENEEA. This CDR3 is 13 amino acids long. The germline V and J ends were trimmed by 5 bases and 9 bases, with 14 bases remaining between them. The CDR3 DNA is TGTGCCAGCAGCACACATACAGGGAGTGAGCAGTTCTTC. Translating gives CASSTHTGSEQFF.

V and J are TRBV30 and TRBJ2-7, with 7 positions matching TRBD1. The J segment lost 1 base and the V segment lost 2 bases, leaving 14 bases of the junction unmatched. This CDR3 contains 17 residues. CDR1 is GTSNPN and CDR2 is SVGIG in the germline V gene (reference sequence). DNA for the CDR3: TGTGCCTGGAGTACTACGACAGGGCGGCGAGTTTCCTACGAGCAGTACTTC. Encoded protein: CAWSTTTGRRVSYEQYF.

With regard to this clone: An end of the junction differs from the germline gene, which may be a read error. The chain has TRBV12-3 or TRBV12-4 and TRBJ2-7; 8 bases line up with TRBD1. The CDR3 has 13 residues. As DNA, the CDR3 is TGTGCCAGCAGTTCCCAACCGGACAGGGAGCGGTACTTC. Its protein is CASSSQPDRERYF.

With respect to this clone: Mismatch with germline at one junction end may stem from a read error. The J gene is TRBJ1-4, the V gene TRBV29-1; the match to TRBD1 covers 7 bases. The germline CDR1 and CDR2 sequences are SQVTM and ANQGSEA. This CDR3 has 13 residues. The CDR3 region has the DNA TGCAGCGTTGAAGTCGTCAGGGGGAAGGGGCTGTTATTT. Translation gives CSVEVVRGKGLLF.

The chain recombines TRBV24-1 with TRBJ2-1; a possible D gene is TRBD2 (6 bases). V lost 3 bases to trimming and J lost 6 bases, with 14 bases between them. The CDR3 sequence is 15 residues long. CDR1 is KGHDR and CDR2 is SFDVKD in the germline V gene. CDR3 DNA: TGTGCCACCAGTGATCCGACGGACTATACCAATGAGCAGTTCTTC. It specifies CATSDPTDYTNEQFF.

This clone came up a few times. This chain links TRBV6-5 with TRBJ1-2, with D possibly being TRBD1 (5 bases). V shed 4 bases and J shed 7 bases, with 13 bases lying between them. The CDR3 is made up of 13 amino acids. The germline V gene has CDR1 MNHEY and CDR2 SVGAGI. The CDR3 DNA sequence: TGTGCCAGCAGTTCTCAGGGCCCCGGTGGCTACACCTTC. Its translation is CASSSQGPGGYTF.

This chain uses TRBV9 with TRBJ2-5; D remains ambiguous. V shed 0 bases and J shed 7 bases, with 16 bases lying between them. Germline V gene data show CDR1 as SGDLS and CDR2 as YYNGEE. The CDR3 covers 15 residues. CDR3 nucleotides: TGTGCCAGCAGCGTAGAATCCCAGGCCCCGGGGACCCAGTACTTC. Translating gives CASSVESQAPGTQYF. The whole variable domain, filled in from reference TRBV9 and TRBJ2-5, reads DSGVTQTPKHLITATGQRVTLRCSPRSGDLSVYWYQQSLDQGLQFLIQYYNGEERAKGNILERFSAQQFPDLHSELNLSSLELGDSALYFCASSVESQAPGTQYFGPGTRLLVL.

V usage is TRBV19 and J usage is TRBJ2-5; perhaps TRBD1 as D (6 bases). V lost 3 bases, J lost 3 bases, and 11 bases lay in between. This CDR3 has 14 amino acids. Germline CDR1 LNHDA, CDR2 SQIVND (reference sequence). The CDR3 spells CASSIGQSEETQYF. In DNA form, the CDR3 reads TGTGCCAGTAGTATCGGACAGTCGGAAGAGACCCAGTACTTC.